Sequencing of this TCR beta chain was carried out in a study of shared clonotypes between healthy human individuals. CDR1 and CDR2 (germline): SEHNR, FQNEAQ (reference sequence). V was clipped by 5 bases and J by 4 bases; unmatched bases: 4. The length of the CDR3 is 14 residues. Naive CD8 cells were CD45RO-negative, positively selected for CCR7, excluding terminally differentiated effector memory CD45RA+ cells. Some clones are missing from TCRdb's copy, which holds only in-frame ones; the method was immunoSEQ multiplex PCR. The data hold some 1,900,000 clones, with over 85% observed a single time. The rearrangement links TRBV7-9 to TRBJ2-3; 9 nucleotides line up with TRBD2. Sequenced input: naive CD8+ T cells sorted from blood. This TCR came from a man aged 18 to 30 in good health. This CDR3 reads CASSTAGGPDTQYF. For the CDR3, the DNA is TGTGCCAGCAGCACCGCGGGAGGGCCAGATACGCAGTATTTT. Looking up the rest from reference TRBV7-9 and TRBJ2-3 gives the full variable domain: DTGVSQNPRHKITKRGQNVTFRCDPISEHNRLYWYRQTLGQGPEFLTYFQNEAQLEKSRLLSDRFSAERPKGSFSTLEIQRTEQGDSAMYLCASSTAGGPDTQYFGPGTRLTVL.